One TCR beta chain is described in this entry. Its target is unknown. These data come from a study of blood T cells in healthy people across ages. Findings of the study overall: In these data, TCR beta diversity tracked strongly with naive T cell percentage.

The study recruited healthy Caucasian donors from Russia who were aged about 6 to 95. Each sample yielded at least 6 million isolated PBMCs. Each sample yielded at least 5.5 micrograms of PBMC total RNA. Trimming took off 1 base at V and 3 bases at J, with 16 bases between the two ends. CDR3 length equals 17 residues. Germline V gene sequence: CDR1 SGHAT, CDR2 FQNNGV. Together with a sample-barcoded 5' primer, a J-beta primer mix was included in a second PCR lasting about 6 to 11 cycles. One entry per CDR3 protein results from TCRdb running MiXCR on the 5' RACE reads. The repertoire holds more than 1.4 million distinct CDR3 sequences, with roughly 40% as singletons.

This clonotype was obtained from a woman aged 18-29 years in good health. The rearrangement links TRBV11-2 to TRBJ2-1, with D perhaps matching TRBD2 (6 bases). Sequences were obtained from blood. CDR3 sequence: CASSLVPGGDVYNEQFF. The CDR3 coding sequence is TGTGCCAGCAGCTTAGTCCCCGGGGGAGATGTCTACAATGAGCAGTTCTTC.